The clone carrying this T cell receptor beta chain was counted between two and nine times. No antigen is known for it. From 10 ml of fresh peripheral blood, PBMCs were isolated. The germline gives CDR1 KGHDR, CDR2 SFDVKD. J gave up 2 bases and V 3 bases, and 7 bases lay outside the gene matches. This CDR3 has 16 residues. The sample comes from a study of T cells in Graves' hyperthyroidism and ophthalmopathy. Whole-study context: Once the initial diagnosis was made, peripheral blood was obtained before any treatment. Findings of the study overall: Ophthalmopathy, which appeared later, was predicted by the model a median around 6 months before onset.

Using RNA transcripts as the source, TCR beta CDR3 regions were amplified. An initial round of RT-PCR targeting the TCR CDR3 relied on the HTBI primer set. TCRdb fed the multiplex PCR reads into MiXCR, producing one record per CDR3 protein. The profile shows approximately 400,000 distinct CDR3 sequences, more than 15% of them singletons. V is TRBV24-1 and J is TRBJ2-5; 8 bases map to TRBD2. Source material: blood. The clonotype originates from a woman between 18 and 30 years old with Graves' hyperthyroidism that later progressed to Graves' ophthalmopathy. CDR3 amino acids: CATSDIGGRTQETQYF. CDR3 DNA sequence: TGTGCCACCAGTGATATTGGCGGGAGGACACAAGAGACCCAGTACTTC.